The source of this T cell receptor beta chain is a study of Ad26.COV2.S vaccination and SARS-CoV-2 variants. Study-wide points: Using TCR breadth and depth analyses may have led to underestimated total T cell responses. Substantial breadth was reported for post-vaccination spike-specific CD8+ and CD4+ T cells.

Details on this clone: Its antigen is currently unknown.

Regarding treatment: around 19 received Ad26.COV2.S at low or high dose, single or two shots; 5 received placebo; per-sample allocation not given. Day 63 after the first injection of vaccine or placebo was the sampling time. Adults aged 18-55 years in Boston included the donor. Only in-frame clones appear in the TCRdb table, and some are missing; sequencing was by immunoSEQ multiplex PCR. The data show around 450,000 clones, around 90% seen once. In germline, CDR1 is ENHRY, CDR2 SYGVKD. The V gene end was trimmed by 6 bases and the J gene end by 0 bases; junction bases not matched to a gene: 1. This CDR3 is 16 amino acids long.

The chain has TRBV10-3 and TRBJ2-1; TRBD2 matches 14 bases. The source is a person between 18 and 60 years old who received the Ad26.COV2.S COVID-19 vaccine or a placebo. The material was peripheral blood, obtained in a trial of Ad26.COV2.S vaccine versus placebo. The CDR3, as DNA: TGTGCCATCAGAGGGACTAGCGGGAGCTCCTACAATGAGCAGTTCTTC. It translates to CAIRGTSGSSYNEQFF.